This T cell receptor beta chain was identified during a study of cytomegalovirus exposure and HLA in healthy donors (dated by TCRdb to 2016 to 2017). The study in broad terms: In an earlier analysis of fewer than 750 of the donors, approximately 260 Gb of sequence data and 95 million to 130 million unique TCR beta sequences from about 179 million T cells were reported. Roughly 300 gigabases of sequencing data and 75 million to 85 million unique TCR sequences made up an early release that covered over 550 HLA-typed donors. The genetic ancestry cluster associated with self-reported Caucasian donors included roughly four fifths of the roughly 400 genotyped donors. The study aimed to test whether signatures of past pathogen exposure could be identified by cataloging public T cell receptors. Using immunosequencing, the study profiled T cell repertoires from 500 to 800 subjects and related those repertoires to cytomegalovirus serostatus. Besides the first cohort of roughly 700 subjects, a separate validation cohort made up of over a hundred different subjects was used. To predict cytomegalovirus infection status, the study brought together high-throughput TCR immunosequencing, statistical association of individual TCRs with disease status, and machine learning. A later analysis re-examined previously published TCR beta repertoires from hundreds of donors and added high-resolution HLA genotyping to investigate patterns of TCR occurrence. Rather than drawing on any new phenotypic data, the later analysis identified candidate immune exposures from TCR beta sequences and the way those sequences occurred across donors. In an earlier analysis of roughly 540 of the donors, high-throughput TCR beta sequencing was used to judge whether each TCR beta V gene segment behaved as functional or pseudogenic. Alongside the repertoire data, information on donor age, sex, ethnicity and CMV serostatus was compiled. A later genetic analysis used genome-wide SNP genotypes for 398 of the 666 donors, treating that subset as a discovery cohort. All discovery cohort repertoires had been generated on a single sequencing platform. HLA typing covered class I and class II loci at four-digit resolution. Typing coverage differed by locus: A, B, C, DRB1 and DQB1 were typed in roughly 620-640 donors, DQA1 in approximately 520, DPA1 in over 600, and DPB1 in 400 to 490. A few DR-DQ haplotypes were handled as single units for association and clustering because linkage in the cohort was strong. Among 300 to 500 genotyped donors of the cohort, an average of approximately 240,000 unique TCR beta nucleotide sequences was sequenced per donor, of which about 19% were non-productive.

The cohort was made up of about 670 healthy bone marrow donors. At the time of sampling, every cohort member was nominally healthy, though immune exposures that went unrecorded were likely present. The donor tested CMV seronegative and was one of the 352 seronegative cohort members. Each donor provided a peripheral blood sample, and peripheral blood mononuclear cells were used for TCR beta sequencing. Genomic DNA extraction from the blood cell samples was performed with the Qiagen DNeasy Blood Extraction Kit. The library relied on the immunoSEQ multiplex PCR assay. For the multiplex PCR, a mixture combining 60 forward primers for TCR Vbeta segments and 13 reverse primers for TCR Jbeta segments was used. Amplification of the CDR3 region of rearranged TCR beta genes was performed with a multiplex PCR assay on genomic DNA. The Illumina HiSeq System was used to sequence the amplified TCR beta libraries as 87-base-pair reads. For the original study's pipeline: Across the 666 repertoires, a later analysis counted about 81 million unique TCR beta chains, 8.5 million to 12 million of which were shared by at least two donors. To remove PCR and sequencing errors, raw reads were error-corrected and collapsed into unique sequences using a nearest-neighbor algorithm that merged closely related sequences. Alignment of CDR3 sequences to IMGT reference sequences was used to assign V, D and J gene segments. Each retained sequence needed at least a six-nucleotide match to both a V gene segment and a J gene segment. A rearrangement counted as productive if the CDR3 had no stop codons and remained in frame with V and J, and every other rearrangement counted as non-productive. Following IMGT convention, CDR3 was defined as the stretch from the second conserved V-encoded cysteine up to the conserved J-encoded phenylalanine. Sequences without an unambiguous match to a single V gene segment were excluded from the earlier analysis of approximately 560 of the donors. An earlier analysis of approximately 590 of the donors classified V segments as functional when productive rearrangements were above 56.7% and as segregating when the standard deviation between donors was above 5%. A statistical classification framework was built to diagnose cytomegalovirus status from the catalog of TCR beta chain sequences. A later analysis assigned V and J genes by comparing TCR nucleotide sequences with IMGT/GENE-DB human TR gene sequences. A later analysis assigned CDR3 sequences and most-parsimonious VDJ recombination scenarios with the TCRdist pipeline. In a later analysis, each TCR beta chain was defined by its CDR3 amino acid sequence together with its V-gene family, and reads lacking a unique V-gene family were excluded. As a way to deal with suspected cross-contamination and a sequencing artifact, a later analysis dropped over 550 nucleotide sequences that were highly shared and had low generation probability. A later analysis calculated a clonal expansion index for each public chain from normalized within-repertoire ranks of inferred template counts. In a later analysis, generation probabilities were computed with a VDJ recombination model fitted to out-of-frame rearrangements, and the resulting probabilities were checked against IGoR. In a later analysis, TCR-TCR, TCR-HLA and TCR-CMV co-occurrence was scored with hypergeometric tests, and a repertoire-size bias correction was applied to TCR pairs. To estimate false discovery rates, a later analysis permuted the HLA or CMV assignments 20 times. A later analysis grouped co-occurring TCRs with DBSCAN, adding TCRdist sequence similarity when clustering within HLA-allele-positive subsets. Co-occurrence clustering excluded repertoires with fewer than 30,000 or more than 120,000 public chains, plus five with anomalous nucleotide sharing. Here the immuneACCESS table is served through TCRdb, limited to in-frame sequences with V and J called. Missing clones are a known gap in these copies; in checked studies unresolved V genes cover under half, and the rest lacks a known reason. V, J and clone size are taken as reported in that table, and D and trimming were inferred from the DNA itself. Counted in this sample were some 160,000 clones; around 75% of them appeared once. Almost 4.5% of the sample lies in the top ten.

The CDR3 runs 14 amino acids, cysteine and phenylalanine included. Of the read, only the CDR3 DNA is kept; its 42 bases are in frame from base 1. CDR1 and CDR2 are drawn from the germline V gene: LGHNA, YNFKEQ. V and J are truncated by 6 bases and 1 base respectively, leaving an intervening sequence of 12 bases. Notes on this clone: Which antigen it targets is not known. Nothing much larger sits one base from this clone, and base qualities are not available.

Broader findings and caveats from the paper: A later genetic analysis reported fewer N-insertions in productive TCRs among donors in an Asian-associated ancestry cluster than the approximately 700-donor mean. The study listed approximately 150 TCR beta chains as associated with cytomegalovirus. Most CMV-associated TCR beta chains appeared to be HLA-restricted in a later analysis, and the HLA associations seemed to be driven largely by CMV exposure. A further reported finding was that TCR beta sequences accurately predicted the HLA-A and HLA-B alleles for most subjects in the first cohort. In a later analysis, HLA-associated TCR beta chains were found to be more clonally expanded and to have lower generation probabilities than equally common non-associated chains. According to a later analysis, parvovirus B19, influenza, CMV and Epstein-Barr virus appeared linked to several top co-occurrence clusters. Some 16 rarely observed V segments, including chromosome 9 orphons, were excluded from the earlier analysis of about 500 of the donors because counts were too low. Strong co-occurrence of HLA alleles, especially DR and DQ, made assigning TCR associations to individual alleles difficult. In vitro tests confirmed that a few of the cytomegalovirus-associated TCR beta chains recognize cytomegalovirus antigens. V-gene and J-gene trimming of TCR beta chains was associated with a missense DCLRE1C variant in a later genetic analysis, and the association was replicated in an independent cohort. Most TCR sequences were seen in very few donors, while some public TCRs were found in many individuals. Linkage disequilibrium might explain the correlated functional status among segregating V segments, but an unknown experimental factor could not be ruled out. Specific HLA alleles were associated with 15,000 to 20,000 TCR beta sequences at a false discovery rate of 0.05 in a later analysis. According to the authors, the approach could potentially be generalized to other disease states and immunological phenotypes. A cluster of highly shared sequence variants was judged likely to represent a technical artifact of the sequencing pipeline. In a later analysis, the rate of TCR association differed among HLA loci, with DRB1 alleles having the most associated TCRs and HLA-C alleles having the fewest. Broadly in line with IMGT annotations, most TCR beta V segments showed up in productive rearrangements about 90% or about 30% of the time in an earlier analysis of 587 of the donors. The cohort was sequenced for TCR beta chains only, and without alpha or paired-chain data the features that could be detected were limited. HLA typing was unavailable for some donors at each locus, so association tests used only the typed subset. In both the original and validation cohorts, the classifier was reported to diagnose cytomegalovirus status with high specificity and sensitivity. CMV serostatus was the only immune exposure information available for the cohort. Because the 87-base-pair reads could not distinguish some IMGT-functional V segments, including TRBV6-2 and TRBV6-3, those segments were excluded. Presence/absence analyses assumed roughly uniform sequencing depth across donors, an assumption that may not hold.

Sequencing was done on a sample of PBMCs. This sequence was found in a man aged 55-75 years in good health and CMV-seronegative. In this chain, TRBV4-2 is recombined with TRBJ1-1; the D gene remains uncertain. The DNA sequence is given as TGTGCCAGCAGAACTGTCGGGAGGAACACTGAAGCTTTCTTT. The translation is CASRTVGRNTEAFF.